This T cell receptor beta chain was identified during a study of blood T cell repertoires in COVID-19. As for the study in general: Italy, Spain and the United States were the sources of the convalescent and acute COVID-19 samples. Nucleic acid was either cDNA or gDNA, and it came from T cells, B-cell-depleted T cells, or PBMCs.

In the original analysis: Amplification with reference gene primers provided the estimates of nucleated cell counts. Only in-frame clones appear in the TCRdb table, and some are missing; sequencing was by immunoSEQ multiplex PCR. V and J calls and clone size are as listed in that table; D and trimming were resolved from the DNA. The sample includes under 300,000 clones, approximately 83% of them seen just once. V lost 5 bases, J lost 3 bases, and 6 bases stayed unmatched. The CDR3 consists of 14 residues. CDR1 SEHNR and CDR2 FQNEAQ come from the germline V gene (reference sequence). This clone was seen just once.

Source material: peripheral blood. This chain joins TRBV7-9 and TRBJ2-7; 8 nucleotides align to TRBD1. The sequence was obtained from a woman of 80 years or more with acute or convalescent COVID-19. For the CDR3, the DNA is TGTGCCAGCAGCCCCCGGACAGGGCACTACGAGCAGTACTTC. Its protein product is CASSPRTGHYEQYF.